This T cell receptor (beta chain) came from a study of T-cell memory formation after mild COVID-19. Study-level information: There were largely donor-specific TCR clusters. Study-wide points: Cross-reactive memory seemingly joined, as some responding clones were found in pre-infection memory. Contracting CD8+ clones were enriched in EMRA, CD4+ mainly in CM and EM.

CDR1 MNHEY and CDR2 SMNVEV come from the germline V gene (reference sequence). This CDR3 is built from 13 residues. V lost 1 base and J lost 6, with 6 bases in between. One entry per CDR3 protein, called by TCRdb with MiXCR from the 5' RACE reads. The sample has some 150,000 distinct CDR3 sequences; about a fifth are singletons. There are a few counts of this clonotype. What it binds is unknown. The sequence came from an adult woman who had mild COVID-19 (a few samples of this study predate the infection). Cell type and time point are not known. Sequencing was carried out using PBMCs or a T cell subset sorted from them (not recorded which). V usage is TRBV27 and J usage is TRBJ2-2, with unresolved D. The CDR3 DNA reads TGTGCCAGCAGTTTATTTTTCTCCGGGGAGCTGTTTTTT. This codes for CASSLFFSGELFF.